The 21 T cell receptor beta chains presented below share a single source sample, sequenced in a study of regulatory T cells in long-lasting Graves disease (dated by TCRdb to the early 2020s). The time point label corresponds to: newly diagnosed GD, antithyroid drugs for less than 3 months. For both TCR sequencing and RNA sequencing, RNA was extracted from PBMCs in TRIzol. The library was made by multiplex PCR. The reads were generated on an Illumina HiSeq 4000. To build TCR beta libraries, CDR3 regions were amplified by Arm-PCR using iRepertoire HTBI primers. TCRdb handled the public reads itself, with Q25 trimming in fastp and clone calling in MiXCR, and kept productive beta chains. Every CDR3 protein is listed once, alongside the most common genes and DNA of its rows. Present in this sample are 450,000 to 700,000 distinct CDR3 sequences, roughly 14% of which were seen just once. The leading ten clones occupy roughly 10% of the sample.

The sample was also reused in another study, on T cells in Graves' hyperthyroidism and ophthalmopathy.

This specimen consisted of peripheral blood mononuclear cells (PBMCs), obtained at new diagnosis, from a patient treated with antithyroid drugs. The origin of the receptors is a man aged 25-40 years with Graves disease. Donor details come from another sample of the same person, matched by shared clones.

This clonotype was counted at least ten times. The rearrangement joins TRBV3-1 to TRBJ2-5, with D tentatively TRBD1 (5 bases). V lost 0 bases and J 2 bases, leaving 16 bases between the germline ends. The germline CDR1 and CDR2 sequences are LGHDT and YNNKEL (reference sequence). This CDR3 is 17 amino acids long. As DNA, the CDR3 is TGTGCCAGCAGCCAAGATCGTGGACACTTACTGCAAGAGACCCAGTACTTC. It translates to CASSQDRGHLLQETQYF.

The rearrangement uses TRBV12-3 or TRBV12-4 and TRBJ1-5, with D possibly matching TRBD1 (6 bases). V was cut by 3 bases and J by 10 bases, with 10 bases left in between. The CDR3 totals 12 residues. CDR3 bases: TGTGCCAGCAGTTTCGGACAGCTTCCCCAGCATTTT. Residues: CASSFGQLPQHF.

This clonotype was detected only a few times. CDR3 loop: CASSVAGSDEQFF. The CDR3 nucleotides are TGTGCCAGCAGCGTAGCCGGGAGCGATGAGCAGTTCTTC. The chain uses TRBV9 and TRBJ2-1; TRBD2 is a possible D gene (6 bases). CDR3 length: 13 residues. Trimming cost V 0 bases and J 8 bases, with 9 bases left between them. CDR1 and CDR2 from the germline V gene are SGDLS and YYNGEE. The complete variable domain, with remaining parts taken from reference TRBV9 and TRBJ2-1, reads DSGVTQTPKHLITATGQRVTLRCSPRSGDLSVYWYQQSLDQGLQFLIQYYNGEERAKGNILERFSAQQFPDLHSELNLSSLELGDSALYFCASSVAGSDEQFFGPGTRLTVL.

This clonotype was recorded at least ten times. V usage is TRBV6-2 or TRBV6-3 and J usage is TRBJ2-7, with TRBD1 matching over 9 bases. The junction had 5 bases not matched to a gene; V was cut back by 0 bases and J by 5 bases. There are 15 residues in the CDR3. Germline-derived CDR1 and CDR2 are MNHEY and SVGEGT. CDR3 in amino acids: CASSYSGQGNNEQYF. The CDR3 DNA sequence: TGTGCCAGCAGTTACTCCGGACAGGGGAACAACGAGCAGTACTTC.

The sample holds many counts of this clonotype. The chain employs TRBV20-1 and TRBJ2-3; 8 positions match TRBD1. V lost 6 bases, J lost 5 bases, and 7 bases stayed unmatched. CDR1 DFQATT and CDR2 SNEGSKA come from the germline V gene (reference sequence). This CDR3 contains 13 residues. The CDR3 nucleotides are TGCAGTGCCCCAGGGGGCACGGGAGATACGCAGTATTTT. Translated, it gives CSAPGGTGDTQYF.

Remarks on this clonotype: A read error is possible here, since a much larger clone lies one base away. The chain employs TRBV12-5 and TRBJ2-1; TRBD2 aligns across 7 bases. Germline loops: CDR1 LGHNT, CDR2 FRNRAP. This CDR3 contains 17 residues. With V trimmed by 5 bases and J by 8 bases, 18 bases remained unmatched. CDR3 nucleotides: TGTGCTAGTGGTCTCGGGACGGTCATGGCGGGAGCGGATGAGCAGTTCTTC. Protein sequence: CASGLGTVMAGADEQFF.

This clonotype was detected ten times or more. The rearrangement uses TRBV12-3 or TRBV12-4 and TRBJ1-5, with D uncertain. Trimming took off 3 bases at V and 1 base at J, with 10 bases between the two ends. CDR3 size: 15 residues. CDR3 sequence (DNA): TGTGCCAGCAGTTTGGCATCGTGGAGCAATCAGCCCCAGCATTTT. Its translation is CASSLASWSNQPQHF.

This clonotype appeared a few times. The chain links TRBV5-4 to TRBJ2-1; D is unclear. The CDR3 sequence is 14 residues long. The germline V gene encodes CDR1 SGHNT and CDR2 YYREEE (reference sequence). Trimming pared 0 bases from V and 6 bases from J, leaving 10 bases between. CDR3 sequence (DNA): TGTGCCAGCAGCTTGGCCTGGGTTGCCAATGAGCAGTTCTTC. Residues: CASSLAWVANEQFF.

CDR3 nucleotides: TGTGCCATAGCCCTCAGCTCCTACAATGAGCAGTTCTTC. Translation: CAIALSSYNEQFF. The V gene is TRBV27, the J gene TRBJ2-1, with D unresolved. The CDR3 has 13 amino acids. Germline V gene sequence: CDR1 MNHEY, CDR2 SMNVEV (reference sequence). V was pared by 10 bases and J by 0 bases, with 10 bases between.

In this sample, this clonotype turned up many times. The chain joins TRBV29-1 to TRBJ2-2; TRBD1 matches 7 bases. Germline V gene data show CDR1 as SQVTM and CDR2 as ANQGSEA. The CDR3 spans 13 residues. With 8 bases clipped from V and 5 bases from J, the junction kept 8 bases outside the gene matches. CDR3 coding DNA: TGCAGCATCGACAGGGATGGGACCGGGGAGCTGTTTTTT. It translates to CSIDRDGTGELFF.

Notes on this clonotype: Given a far larger clone just one base away, this is likely a sequencing read error. The chain combines TRBV2 with TRBJ2-5; D is ambiguous. CDR3 length: 10 amino acids. The germline V gene encodes CDR1 SNHLY and CDR2 FYNNEI. Trimming left V 6 bases short and J 4 bases short, with 3 bases between. CDR3 sequence reads: CASSPETQYF. DNA of the CDR3: TGTGCCAGCAGCCCAGAGACCCAGTACTTC.

This clonotype showed up many times. The CDR3 DNA sequence: TGTGCCAGCGCGGTAGAAAAACTGTTTTTT. This encodes CASAVEKLFF. This rearrangement joins TRBV6-1 to TRBJ1-4; D remains ambiguous. Trimming left V 8 bases short and J 8 bases short, with 6 bases between. The CDR3 runs 10 residues. Per germline, CDR1 MNHNS and CDR2 SASEGT.

This clonotype was seen a handful of times. V and J are TRBV30 and TRBJ1-4; D is perhaps TRBD1 (5 bases). Germline V gives CDR1 GTSNPN, CDR2 SVGIG (reference sequence). Trimming pared 0 bases from V and 3 bases from J, leaving 11 bases between. This CDR3 region has 15 residues. Here the CDR3 reads CAWSVTQGPNEKLFF. CDR3 nucleotide sequence: TGTGCCTGGAGTGTAACCCAGGGTCCTAATGAAAAACTGTTTTTT.

This clonotype was observed once. V usage is TRBV20-1 and J usage is TRBJ1-5, with D possibly matching TRBD1 (6 bases). The germline V gene encodes CDR1 DFQATT and CDR2 SNEGSKA (reference sequence). The CDR3 length is 14 residues. V dropped 5 bases and J dropped 3 bases, with 14 bases sitting between them. The CDR3 sequence is CSAPGGRDNQPQHF. In DNA form, the CDR3 reads TGCAGTGCTCCGGGGGGCCGGGACAATCAGCCCCAGCATTTT.

This clonotype has just a few counts. The chain joins TRBV19 to TRBJ1-1; the match to TRBD1 covers 7 bases. Per the germline V gene, CDR1 is LNHDA and CDR2 is SQIVND (reference sequence). Trimming cost V 6 bases and J 5 bases; bases outside gene matches: 6. The CDR3 has 13 residues. DNA for the CDR3: TGTGCCAGTAGGCAACACAGGGGAACTGAAGCTTTCTTT. This gives the protein CASRQHRGTEAFF.

Note on this clonotype: One base away lies a much larger clone, so this may be a sequencing read error. Likely a read error: the CDR3 ends without its conserved phenylalanine or tryptophan. The chain is built from TRBV29-1 and TRBJ1-5; no clear D gene. V was shortened by 4 bases and J by 4 bases, with 8 bases between the two germline ends. Germline V CDR1 and CDR2: SQVTM, ANQGSEA. CDR3 length: 12 residues. The CDR3 DNA sequence: TGCAGCGTTGTTGTAACTAATCAGCCCCAGCATATT. This gives the protein CSVVVTNQPQHI.

In regard to this clonotype: It may be a read error: a sequence one base away is much more abundant. V usage is TRBV20-1 and J usage is TRBJ2-1, with 10 positions matching TRBD2. V lost 4 bases to trimming and J lost 11 bases; unmatched junction nucleotides: 11. The CDR3 runs to 14 residues. Germline-derived CDR1 and CDR2 are DFQATT and SNEGSKA (reference sequence). CDR3 loop: CSATSGRGEDQQFF. In DNA form, the CDR3 reads TGCAGTGCTACAAGCGGGAGGGGGGAGGATCAGCAGTTCTTC.

At least ten counts were recorded for this clonotype. The gene calls are TRBV7-8 and TRBJ2-1; 10 bases fit TRBD1. The CDR3 has 15 amino acids. Germline loops: CDR1 SGHVS, CDR2 FQNEAQ. V dropped 5 bases and J dropped 1; count of bases not matched to a gene: 2. This chain's CDR3 is CASSRQGASYNEQFF. CDR3 sequence (DNA): TGTGCCAGCAGCCGACAGGGGGCATCCTACAATGAGCAGTTCTTC.

This clonotype was detected a few times. The chain links TRBV20-1 to TRBJ2-1; TRBD2 matches 11 bases. From germline, CDR1 is DFQATT and CDR2 SNEGSKA (reference sequence). The CDR3 loop spans 17 amino acids. The J segment lost 7 bases and the V segment lost 6 bases, leaving 17 bases of the junction unmatched. CDR3 protein: CSASSRSSGRAENEQFF. The CDR3 DNA reads TGCAGTGCATCATCAAGAAGTAGCGGGAGGGCCGAAAATGAGCAGTTCTTC.

This clonotype was recorded at least ten times. The chain couples TRBV11-2 to TRBJ2-7; 7 bases agree with TRBD2. Germline V gene lookup returns CDR1 SGHAT and CDR2 FQNNGV. The CDR3 runs 16 residues. J was trimmed by 6 bases and V by 2 bases; bases with no gene match: 13. CDR3 in DNA: TGTGCCAGCAGCTTAACGAGGACTAGTTACTTTGGCGAGCAGTACTTC. Protein product: CASSLTRTSYFGEQYF.

This clonotype was seen ten or more times. The chain joins TRBV12-3 or TRBV12-4 to TRBJ1-2; 7 positions agree with TRBD1. There are 13 residues in the CDR3. Germline trimming cut 4 bases from V and 4 bases from J; bases unmatched to any gene: 3. DNA of the CDR3: TGTGCCAGCAGTTACAGGGGTCCCTATGGCTACACCTTC. Its protein is CASSYRGPYGYTF.